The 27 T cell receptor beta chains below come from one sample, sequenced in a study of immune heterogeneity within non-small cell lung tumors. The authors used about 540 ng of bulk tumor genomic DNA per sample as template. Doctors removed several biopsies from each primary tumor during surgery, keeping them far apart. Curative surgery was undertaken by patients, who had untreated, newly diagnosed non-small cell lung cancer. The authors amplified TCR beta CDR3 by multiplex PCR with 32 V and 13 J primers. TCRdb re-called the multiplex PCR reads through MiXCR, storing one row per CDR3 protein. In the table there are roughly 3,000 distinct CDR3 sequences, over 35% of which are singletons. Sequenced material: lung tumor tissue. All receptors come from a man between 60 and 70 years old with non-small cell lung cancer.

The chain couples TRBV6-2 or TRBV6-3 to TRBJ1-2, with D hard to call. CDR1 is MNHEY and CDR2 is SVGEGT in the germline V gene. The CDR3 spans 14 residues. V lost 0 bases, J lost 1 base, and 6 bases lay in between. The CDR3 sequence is CASSYSQRNYGYTF. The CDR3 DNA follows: TGTGCCAGCAGTTACTCGCAGCGTAACTATGGCTACACCTTC.

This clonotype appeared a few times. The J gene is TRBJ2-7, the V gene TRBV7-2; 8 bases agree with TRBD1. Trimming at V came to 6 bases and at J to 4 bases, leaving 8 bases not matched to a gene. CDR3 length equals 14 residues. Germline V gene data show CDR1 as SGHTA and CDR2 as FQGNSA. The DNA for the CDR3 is TGTGCCAGCAGTCGGGACAGGATGCGGTACGAGCAGTACTTC. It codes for CASSRDRMRYEQYF.

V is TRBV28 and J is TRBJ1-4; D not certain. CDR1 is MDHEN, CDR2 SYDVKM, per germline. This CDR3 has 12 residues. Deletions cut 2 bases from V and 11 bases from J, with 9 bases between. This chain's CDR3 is CASSLPRGKLFF. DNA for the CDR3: TGTGCCAGCAGTTTACCCCGGGGTAAACTGTTTTTT.

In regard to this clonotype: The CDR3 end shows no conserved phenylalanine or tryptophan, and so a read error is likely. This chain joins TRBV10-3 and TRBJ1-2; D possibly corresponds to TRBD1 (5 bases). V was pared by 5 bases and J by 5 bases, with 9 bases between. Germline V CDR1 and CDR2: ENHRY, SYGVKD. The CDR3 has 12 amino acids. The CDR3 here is CAISQGGYGYTL. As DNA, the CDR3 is TGTGCCATCAGTCAGGGAGGATATGGCTACACCTTA.

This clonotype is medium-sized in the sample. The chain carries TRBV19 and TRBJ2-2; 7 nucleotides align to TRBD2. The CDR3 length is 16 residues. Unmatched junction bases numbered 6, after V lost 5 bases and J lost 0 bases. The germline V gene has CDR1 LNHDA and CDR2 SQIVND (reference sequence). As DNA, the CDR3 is TGTGCCAGTAGTCCCCTAGCGGCCTCGAACACCGGGGAGCTGTTTTTT. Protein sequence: CASSPLAASNTGELFF. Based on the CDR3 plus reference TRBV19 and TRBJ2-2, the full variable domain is DGGITQSPKYLFRKEGQNVTLSCEQNLNHDAMYWYRQDPGQGLRLIYYSQIVNDFQKGDIAEGYSVSREKKESFPLTVTSAQKNPTAFYLCASSPLAASNTGELFFGEGSRLTVL.

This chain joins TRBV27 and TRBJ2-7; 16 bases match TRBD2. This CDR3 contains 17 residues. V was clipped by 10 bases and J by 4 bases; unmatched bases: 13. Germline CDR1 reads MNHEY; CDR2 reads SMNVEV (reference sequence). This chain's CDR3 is CATNRGLAGGPGYEQYF. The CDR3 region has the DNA TGTGCCACCAACAGGGGACTAGCGGGAGGGCCGGGTTACGAGCAGTACTTC.

CDR3 sequence reads: CASRTGDYGYTF. CDR3 bases: TGTGCCAGCAGGACAGGGGACTATGGCTACACCTTC. The chain is built from TRBV28 and TRBJ1-2; TRBD1 aligns across 8 bases. This CDR3 comprises 12 residues. The germline CDR1 and CDR2 sequences are MDHEN and SYDVKM. The junction had 0 bases not matched to a gene; V was cut back by 6 bases and J by 3 bases.

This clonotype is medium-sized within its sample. The CDR3 loop reads CAISEGGYGYTF. CDR3 bases: TGTGCCATCAGTGAGGGAGGATATGGCTACACCTTC. This sequence joins TRBV10-3 and TRBJ1-2; no firm D call. The CDR3 length is 12 residues. Germline V lookup: CDR1 ENHRY, CDR2 SYGVKD. Trimming took 2 bases from V and 5 from J, leaving 6 bases between them.

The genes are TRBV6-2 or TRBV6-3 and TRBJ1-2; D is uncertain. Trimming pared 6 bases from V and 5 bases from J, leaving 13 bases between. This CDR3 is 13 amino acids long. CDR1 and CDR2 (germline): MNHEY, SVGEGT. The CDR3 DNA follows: TGTGCCAGCAGAGAATTGGGGTCTTATGGCTACACCTTC. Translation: CASRELGSYGYTF.

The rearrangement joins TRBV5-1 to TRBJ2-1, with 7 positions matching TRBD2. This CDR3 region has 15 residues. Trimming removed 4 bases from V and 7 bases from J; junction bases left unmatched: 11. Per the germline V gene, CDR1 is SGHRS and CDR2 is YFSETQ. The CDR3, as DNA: TGCGCCAGCAGCACCGAACCGGGACTACCAAATGAGCAGTTCTTC. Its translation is CASSTEPGLPNEQFF.

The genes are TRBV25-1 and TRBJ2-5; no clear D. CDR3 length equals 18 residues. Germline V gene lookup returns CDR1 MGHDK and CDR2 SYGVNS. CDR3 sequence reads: CEARPAVNLPSTWETQYF. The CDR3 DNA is TGTGAAGCACGGCCAGCAGTGAATCTGCCCTCGACGTGGGAGACCCAGTACTTC.

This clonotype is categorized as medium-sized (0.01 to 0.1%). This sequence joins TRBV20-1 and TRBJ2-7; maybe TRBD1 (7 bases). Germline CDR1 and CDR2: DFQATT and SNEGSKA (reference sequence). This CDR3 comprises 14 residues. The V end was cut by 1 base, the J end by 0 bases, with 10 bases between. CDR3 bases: TGCAGTGCTAGAGTGCGGGACAGCTCCTACGAGCAGTACGTC. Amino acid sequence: CSARVRDSSYEQYV.

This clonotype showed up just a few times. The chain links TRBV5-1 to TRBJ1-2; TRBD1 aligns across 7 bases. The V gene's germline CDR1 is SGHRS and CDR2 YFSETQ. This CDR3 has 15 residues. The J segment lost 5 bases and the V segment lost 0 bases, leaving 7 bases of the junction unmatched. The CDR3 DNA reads TGCGCCAGCAGCTTGGACCCCGGGACAGCTTATGGCTACACCTTC. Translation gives CASSLDPGTAYGYTF.

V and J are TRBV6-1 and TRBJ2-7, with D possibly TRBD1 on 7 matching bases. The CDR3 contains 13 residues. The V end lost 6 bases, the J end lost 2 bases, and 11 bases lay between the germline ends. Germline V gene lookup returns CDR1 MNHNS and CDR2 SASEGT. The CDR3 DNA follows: TGTGCCAGCAGGGCGGGACAGACCTACGAGCAGTACTTC. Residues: CASRAGQTYEQYF.

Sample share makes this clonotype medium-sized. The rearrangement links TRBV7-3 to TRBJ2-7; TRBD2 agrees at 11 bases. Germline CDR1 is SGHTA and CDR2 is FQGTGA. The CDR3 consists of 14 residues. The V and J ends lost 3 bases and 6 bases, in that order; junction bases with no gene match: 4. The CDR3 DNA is TGTGCCAGCAGCTTGCTAGCGGGAGGCTCCGAGCAGTACTTC. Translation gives CASSLLAGGSEQYF.

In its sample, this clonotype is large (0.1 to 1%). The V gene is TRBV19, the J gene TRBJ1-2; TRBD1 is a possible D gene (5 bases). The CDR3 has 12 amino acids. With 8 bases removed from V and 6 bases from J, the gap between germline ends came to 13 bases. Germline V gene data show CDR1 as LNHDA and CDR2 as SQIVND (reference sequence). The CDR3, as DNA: TGTGCCAGTTCGAGAGGGGTTGATGGCTACACCTTC. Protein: CASSRGVDGYTF. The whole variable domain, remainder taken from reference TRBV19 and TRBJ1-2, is DGGITQSPKYLFRKEGQNVTLSCEQNLNHDAMYWYRQDPGQGLRLIYYSQIVNDFQKGDIAEGYSVSREKKESFPLTVTSAQKNPTAFYLCASSRGVDGYTFGSGTRLTVV.

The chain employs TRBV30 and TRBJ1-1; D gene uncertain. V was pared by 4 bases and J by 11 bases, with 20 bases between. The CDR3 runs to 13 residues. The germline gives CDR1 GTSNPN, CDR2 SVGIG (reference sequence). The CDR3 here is CAWTLRSLGRAFF. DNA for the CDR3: TGTGCCTGGACCCTTCGGAGCCTGGGCCGGGCTTTCTTT.

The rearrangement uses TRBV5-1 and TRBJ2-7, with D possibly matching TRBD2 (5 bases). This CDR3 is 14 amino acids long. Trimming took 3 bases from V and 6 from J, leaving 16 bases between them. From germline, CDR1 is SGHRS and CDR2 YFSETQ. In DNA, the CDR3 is TGCGCCAGCAGCTCGGGAAAATGGGCCGCCGAGCAGTACTTC. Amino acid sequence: CASSSGKWAAEQYF.

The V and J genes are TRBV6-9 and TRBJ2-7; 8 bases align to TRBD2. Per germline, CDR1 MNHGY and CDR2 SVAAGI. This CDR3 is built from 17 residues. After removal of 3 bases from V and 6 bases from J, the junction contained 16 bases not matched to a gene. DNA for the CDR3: TGTGCCAGCAGTTACTCGAATTTACTAGCGGCCACCTGCGAGCAGTACTTC. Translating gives CASSYSNLLAATCEQYF.

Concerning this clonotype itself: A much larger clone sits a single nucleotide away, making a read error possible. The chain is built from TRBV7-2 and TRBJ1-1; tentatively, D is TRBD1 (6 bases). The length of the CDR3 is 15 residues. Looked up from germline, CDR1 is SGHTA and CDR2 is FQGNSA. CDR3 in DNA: TGTGCCAGCGGGGAGTGGGGGATTCGGGACACTGAAGATTTCTTT. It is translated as CASGEWGIRDTEDFF.

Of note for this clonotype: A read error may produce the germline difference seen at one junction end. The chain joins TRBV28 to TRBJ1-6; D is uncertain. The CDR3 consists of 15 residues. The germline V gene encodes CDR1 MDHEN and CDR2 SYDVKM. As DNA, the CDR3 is TGTGCCAGCAGTTTATATGCCTCCTATAATCCACCCCTCCACTTT. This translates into CASSLYASYNPPLHF.

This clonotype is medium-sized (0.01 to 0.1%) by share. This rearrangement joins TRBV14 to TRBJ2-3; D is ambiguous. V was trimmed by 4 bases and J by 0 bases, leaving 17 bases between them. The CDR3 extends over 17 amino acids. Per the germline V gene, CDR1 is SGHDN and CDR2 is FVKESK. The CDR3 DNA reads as TGTGCCAGCAGCCGAAACCGACGAACAGATAGCACAGATACGCAGTATTTT. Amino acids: CASSRNRRTDSTDTQYF.

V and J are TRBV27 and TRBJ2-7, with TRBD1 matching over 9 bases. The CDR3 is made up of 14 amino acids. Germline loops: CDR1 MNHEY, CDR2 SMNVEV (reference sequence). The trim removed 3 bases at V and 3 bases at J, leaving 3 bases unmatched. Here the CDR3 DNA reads TGTGCCAGCAGTTTCATGGACAGGGGCTACGAGCAGTACTTC. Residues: CASSFMDRGYEQYF.

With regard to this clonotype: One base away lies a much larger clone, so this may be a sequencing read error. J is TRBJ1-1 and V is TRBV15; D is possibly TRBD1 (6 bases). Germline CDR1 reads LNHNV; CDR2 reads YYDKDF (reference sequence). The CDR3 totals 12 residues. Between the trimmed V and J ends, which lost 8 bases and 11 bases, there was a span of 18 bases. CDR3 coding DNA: TGTGCCACCGGCCCCCTGGGGGGGCGGGCTTTCTTT. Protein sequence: CATGPLGGRAFF.

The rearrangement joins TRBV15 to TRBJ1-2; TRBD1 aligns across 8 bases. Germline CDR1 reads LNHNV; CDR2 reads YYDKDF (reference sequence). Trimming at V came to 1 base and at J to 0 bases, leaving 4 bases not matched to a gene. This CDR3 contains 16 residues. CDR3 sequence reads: CATSRVRRGPNYGYTF. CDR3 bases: TGTGCCACCAGCAGAGTCCGCAGGGGGCCTAACTATGGCTACACCTTC.

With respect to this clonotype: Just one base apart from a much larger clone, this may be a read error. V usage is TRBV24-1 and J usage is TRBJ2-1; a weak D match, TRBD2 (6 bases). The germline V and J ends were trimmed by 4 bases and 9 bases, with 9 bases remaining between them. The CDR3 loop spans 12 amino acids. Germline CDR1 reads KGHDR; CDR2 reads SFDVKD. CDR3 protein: CATSEVGSEQFF. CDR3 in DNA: TGTGCCACCAGTGAGGTCGGGAGTGAGCAGTTCTTC.

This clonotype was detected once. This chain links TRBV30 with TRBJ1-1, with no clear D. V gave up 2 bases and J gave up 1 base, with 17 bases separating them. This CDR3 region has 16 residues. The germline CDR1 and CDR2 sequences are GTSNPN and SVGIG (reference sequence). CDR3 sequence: CAWSPLVAQKNTEAFF. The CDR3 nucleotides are TGTGCCTGGAGTCCCCTAGTAGCTCAGAAGAACACTGAAGCTTTCTTT.